This T cell receptor (beta chain) was captured in a study of T cells in Graves' hyperthyroidism and ophthalmopathy. The CDR3 is made up of 16 amino acids. The germline V and J ends were trimmed by 0 bases and 3 bases, with 13 bases remaining between them. Germline V gene sequence: CDR1 MNHNY, CDR2 SVGAGI (reference sequence). This clonotype was found many times. TCR beta CDR3 regions were amplified from RNA. First-round RT-PCR of the TCR CDR3 relied on the HTBI primer set. TCRdb independently ran MiXCR on the multiplex PCR reads; one entry per CDR3 protein. The profile shows about 530,000 distinct CDR3 sequences, approximately 17% of them singletons.

The sequence came from a woman between 18 and 29 years old with Graves' ophthalmopathy. Sequencing was done on a sample of blood. The chain links TRBV6-6 to TRBJ2-3; TRBD1 or TRBD2 may be the D gene (6 bases each). CDR3 bases: TGTGCCAGCAGTTACTCGAAGGAGGGGGGAACAGATACGCAGTATTTT. It encodes CASSYSKEGGTDTQYF.